One sample yielded the 21 T cell receptor beta chains listed below, sequenced in a study of beta chain features in type 1 diabetes. These receptors are not linked to any known antigen. The isolated RNA, all of it, was reverse transcribed, so expressed TCRB transcripts were what got sequenced. Only in-frame clones appear in the TCRdb table, and some are missing; sequencing was by immunoSEQ multiplex PCR. Here the sample spans hundreds of thousands of clones, around 15% being singletons. General study points: Type 1 diabetes patients showed a moderate but significant shortening of TCRB CDR3s in all four CD4+ subsets.

Sequencing used naive CD4+ T cells from blood. The source is a man younger than 35 with type 1 diabetes.

This clone has a handful of counts. The rearrangement joins TRBV5-6 to TRBJ1-1; perhaps TRBD1 as D (5 bases). V was clipped by 6 bases and J by 4 bases, with 13 bases between them. Per germline, CDR1 SGHDT and CDR2 YYEEEE. The CDR3 covers 13 residues. Here the CDR3 reads CASILQGGTEAFF. The CDR3 nucleotides are TGTGCCAGCATCCTTCAGGGTGGCACTGAAGCTTTCTTT.

This clone appeared a few times. The chain combines TRBV29-1 with TRBJ1-1; D not resolved. The V gene lost 2 bases and the J gene lost 0 bases, with 7 bases spanning the gap. From germline, CDR1 is SQVTM and CDR2 ANQGSEA. CDR3 length: 13 amino acids. CDR3 sequence (DNA): TGCAGCGTTGAAATACAGATGAACACTGAAGCTTTCTTT. Its protein is CSVEIQMNTEAFF.

This chain joins TRBV18 and TRBJ1-2; D uncertain. V lost 2 bases to trimming and J lost 5 bases, with 12 bases between them. Germline CDR1 reads KGHSH; CDR2 reads LQKENI. The CDR3 totals 14 residues. CDR3 bases: TGTGCCAGCTCACCAGCGGGGAGGTTGTATGGCTACACCTTC. Translation: CASSPAGRLYGYTF.

This clone was detected a few times. J is TRBJ2-1 and V is TRBV28; D might be TRBD2 (6 bases). Germline CDR1 and CDR2: MDHEN and SYDVKM. This CDR3 region has 15 residues. V was shortened by 4 bases and J by 3 bases, with 13 bases between the two germline ends. The CDR3 region has the DNA TGTGCCAGCAGTTGGAGGGGCAGTGGCTACAATGAGCAGTTCTTC. As protein: CASSWRGSGYNEQFF.

In its sample, this clone was seen a few times. The chain employs TRBV18 and TRBJ1-1; D is unresolved. Germline-derived CDR1 and CDR2 are KGHSH and LQKENI. The ends were cut back, 0 bases at V and 0 bases at J, with 11 bases in the middle. The CDR3 length is 16 residues. The CDR3 DNA follows: TGTGCCAGCTCACCACCGATGGGAACCCTGAACACTGAAGCTTTCTTT. This codes for CASSPPMGTLNTEAFF.

This clone was counted only a few times. The rearrangement uses TRBV7-8 and TRBJ1-2, with 7 bases fitting TRBD1. Germline V gene lookup returns CDR1 SGHVS and CDR2 FQNEAQ. V was pared by 1 base and J by 2 bases, with 7 bases of the junction left unmatched. The CDR3 loop spans 16 amino acids. The CDR3 reads CASSLEGARSNYGYTF. CDR3 in DNA: TGTGCCAGCAGCTTAGAGGGGGCCAGAAGCAACTATGGCTACACCTTC.

This chain links TRBV27 with TRBJ1-1, with D unresolved. Trimming cost V 5 bases and J 1 base, with 14 bases left between them. CDR1 is MNHEY, CDR2 SMNVEV, per germline (reference sequence). The CDR3 length is 15 residues. CDR3 in DNA: TGTGCCAGCAGTCGCCCGGGAAGTGGGAACACTGAAGCTTTCTTT. Translation gives CASSRPGSGNTEAFF.

This chain connects TRBV10-3 to TRBJ2-5; D might be TRBD1 or TRBD2, each matching 6 bases. Germline V gene sequence: CDR1 ENHRY, CDR2 SYGVKD. The CDR3 spans 15 residues. The V end was cut by 0 bases, the J end by 5 bases, with 13 bases between. The CDR3 nucleotides are TGTGCCATCAGTGAGTCGATAGGGGGGACGGAGACCCAGTACTTC. Translating gives CAISESIGGTETQYF.

This chain uses TRBV5-6 with TRBJ1-6, with a weak D call TRBD1 (5 bases). Germline-derived CDR1 and CDR2 are SGHDT and YYEEEE. This CDR3 has 14 residues. Deletions cut 4 bases from V and 14 bases from J, with 19 bases between. For the CDR3, the DNA is TGTGCCAGCAGCAGCAGGGACCGGGATTCGGCCCTCCACTTT. It yields the protein CASSSRDRDSALHF.

This clone has only a few counts. The chain couples TRBV5-1 to TRBJ2-1, with TRBD2 matching over 11 bases. The V gene end was trimmed by 5 bases and the J gene end by 4 bases; junction bases not matched to a gene: 8. Germline values: CDR1 SGHRS, CDR2 YFSETQ. The CDR3 extends over 16 amino acids. The DNA for the CDR3 is TGCGCCAGCAGTCTTCTAGCGGGGGGCCAATACAATGAGCAGTTCTTC. The encoded protein is CASSLLAGGQYNEQFF.

This chain uses TRBV10-3 with TRBJ1-2; 9 nucleotides agree with TRBD1. The CDR3 runs 14 residues. The V and J ends lost 3 bases and 5 bases, in that order; junction bases with no gene match: 4. Germline CDR1 and CDR2: ENHRY and SYGVKD. The CDR3 DNA follows: TGTGCCATCAGTGACTCGACAGGGGGTTATGGCTACACCTTC. This sequence encodes CAISDSTGGYGYTF.

The V and J genes are TRBV30 and TRBJ1-2; D is unresolved. The ends were cut back, 4 bases at V and 6 bases at J, with 12 bases in the middle. This CDR3 contains 12 residues. Germline assignment: CDR1 GTSNPN and CDR2 SVGIG (reference sequence). The CDR3 spells CAWTPGLNGYTF. The CDR3 DNA reads TGTGCCTGGACTCCCGGACTGAATGGCTACACCTTC.

The rearrangement links TRBV25-1 to TRBJ1-4; 7 nucleotides agree with TRBD1. Germline V gives CDR1 MGHDK, CDR2 SYGVNS. Trimming took 2 bases from V and 6 from J; bases not matched to a gene: 6. The CDR3 has 15 residues. The CDR3 nucleotides are TGTGCCAGCAGTGAAACAGGGGCCTTTGATGAAAAACTGTTTTTT. The encoded protein is CASSETGAFDEKLFF.

This clone is a singleton in its sample. The CDR3 DNA reads as TGTGCCAGCAGTGAAGAGAGTAGCGCTTTCTTT. Translated, it gives CASSEESSAFF. The chain has TRBV2 and TRBJ1-1; the D is unclear. V dropped 1 base and J dropped 11 bases, with 8 bases sitting between them. The V gene's germline CDR1 is SNHLY and CDR2 FYNNEI. CDR3 length: 11 amino acids. Together with reference TRBV2 and TRBJ1-1, the CDR3 gives the full variable domain: EPEVTQTPSHQVTQMGQEVILRCVPISNHLYFYWYRQILGQKVEFLVSFYNNEISEKSEIFDDQFSVERPDGSNFTLKIRSTKLEDSAMYFCASSEESSAFFGQGTRLTVV.

J is TRBJ2-3 and V is TRBV4-1, with TRBD2 matching 10 bases. Losses at the gene ends were 0 bases for V and 5 bases for J; bases not matched to a gene: 14. The germline V gene has CDR1 MGHRA and CDR2 YSYEKL. The CDR3 sequence is 19 residues long. The CDR3 sequence is CASSQDFGSGGATLDTQYF. In DNA, the CDR3 is TGCGCCAGCAGCCAAGATTTTGGCAGCGGGGGGGCGACGTTAGATACGCAGTATTTT.

The chain has TRBV30 and TRBJ1-2; 10 positions match TRBD1. The CDR3 consists of 14 residues. V lost 3 bases to trimming and J lost 8 bases; unmatched junction nucleotides: 9. CDR1 is GTSNPN, CDR2 SVGIG, per germline (reference sequence). CDR3 amino acids: CAWRHRDRGEGYTF. The CDR3 bases are TGTGCCTGGAGGCACCGGGACAGGGGTGAAGGCTACACCTTC.

This clone was seen only a few times. The J gene is TRBJ1-2, the V gene TRBV10-3, with TRBD1 matching 7 bases. V lost 0 bases, J lost 4 bases, and 2 bases stayed unmatched. The CDR3 is made up of 14 amino acids. In germline, CDR1 is ENHRY, CDR2 SYGVKD. The CDR3 sequence: CAISESRQGYGYTF. The CDR3 DNA sequence: TGTGCCATCAGTGAGTCGCGACAGGGCTATGGCTACACCTTC.

This clone has a handful of counts. This chain connects TRBV6-1 to TRBJ1-1, with 8 positions matching TRBD1. J lost 4 bases, V lost 6 bases, and 4 bases had no gene match. The CDR3 is 13 amino acids. CDR1 and CDR2 from the germline V gene are MNHNS and SASEGT. Here the CDR3 reads CASRDRDGTEAFF. CDR3 DNA sequence: TGTGCCAGCAGGGACAGGGACGGCACTGAAGCTTTCTTT.

This sequence joins TRBV27 and TRBJ2-3; possibly TRBD1 for D (6 bases). This CDR3 region has 13 residues. Germline values: CDR1 MNHEY, CDR2 SMNVEV (reference sequence). Trimming shortened V by 8 bases and J by 1 base, and 10 bases separated the two germline ends. The CDR3 DNA reads as TGTGCCAGCCGGGACATTCGCACAGATACGCAGTATTTT. Encoded protein: CASRDIRTDTQYF.

The chain links TRBV6-6 to TRBJ1-1; no clear D. The CDR3 totals 13 residues. Trimming shortened V by 4 bases and J by 1 base, and 7 bases separated the two germline ends. Germline CDR1 reads MNHNY; CDR2 reads SVGAGI (reference sequence). The CDR3 region is CASSLAGNTEAFF. In nucleotides, the CDR3 is TGTGCCAGCAGTTTGGCAGGGAACACTGAAGCTTTCTTT.

The gene calls are TRBV5-6 and TRBJ2-1; 9 nucleotides match TRBD2. The V gene end was trimmed by 1 base and the J gene end by 14 bases; junction bases not matched to a gene: 1. The CDR3 spans 11 residues. Germline lookup yields CDR1 SGHDT and CDR2 YYEEEE. The CDR3 nucleotides are TGTGCCAGCAGCTTGTCTAGCGGGGAGTTCTTC. It is translated as CASSLSSGEFF.